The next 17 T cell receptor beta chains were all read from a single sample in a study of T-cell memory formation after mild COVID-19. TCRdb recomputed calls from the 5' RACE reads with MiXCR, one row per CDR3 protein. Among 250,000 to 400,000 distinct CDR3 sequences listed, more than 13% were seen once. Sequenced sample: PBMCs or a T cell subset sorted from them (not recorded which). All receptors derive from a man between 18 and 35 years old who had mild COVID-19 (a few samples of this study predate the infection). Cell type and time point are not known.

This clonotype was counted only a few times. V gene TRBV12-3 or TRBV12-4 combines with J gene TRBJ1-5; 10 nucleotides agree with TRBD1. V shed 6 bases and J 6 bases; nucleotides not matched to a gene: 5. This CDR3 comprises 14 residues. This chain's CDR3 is CASRSTGGFQPQHF. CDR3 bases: TGTGCCAGCAGATCGACAGGGGGCTTTCAGCCCCAGCATTTT.

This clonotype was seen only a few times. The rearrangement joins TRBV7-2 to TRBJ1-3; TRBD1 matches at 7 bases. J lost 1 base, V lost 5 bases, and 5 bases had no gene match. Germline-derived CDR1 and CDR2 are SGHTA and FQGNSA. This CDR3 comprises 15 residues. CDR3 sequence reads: CASSPRGGSGNTIYF. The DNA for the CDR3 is TGTGCCAGCAGCCCCAGGGGGGGATCTGGAAACACCATATATTTT.

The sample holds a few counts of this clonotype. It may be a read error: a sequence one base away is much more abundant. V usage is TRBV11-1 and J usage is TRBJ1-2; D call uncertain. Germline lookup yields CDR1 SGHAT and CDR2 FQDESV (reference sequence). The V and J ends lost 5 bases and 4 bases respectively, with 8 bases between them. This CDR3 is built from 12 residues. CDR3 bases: TGTGCCAGCAGCGCGGACTTCTATGGCTACACCTTC. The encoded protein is CASSADFYGYTF. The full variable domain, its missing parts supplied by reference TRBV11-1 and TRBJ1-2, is EAEVAQSPRYKITEKSQAVAFWCDPISGHATLYWYRQILGQGPELLVQFQDESVVDDSQLPKDRFSAERLKGVDSTLKIQPAELGDSAMYLCASSADFYGYTFGSGTRLTVV.

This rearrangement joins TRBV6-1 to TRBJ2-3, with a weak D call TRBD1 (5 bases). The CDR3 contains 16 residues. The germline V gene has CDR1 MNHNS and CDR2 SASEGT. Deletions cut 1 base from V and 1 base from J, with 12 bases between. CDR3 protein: CASSEVLRVRTDTQYF. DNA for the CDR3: TGTGCCAGCAGTGAAGTCCTCAGGGTGCGCACAGATACGCAGTATTTT.

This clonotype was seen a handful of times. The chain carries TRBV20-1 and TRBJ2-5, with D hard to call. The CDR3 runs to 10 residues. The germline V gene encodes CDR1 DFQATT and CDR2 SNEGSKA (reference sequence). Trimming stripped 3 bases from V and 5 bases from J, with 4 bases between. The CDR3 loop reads CSASLETQYF. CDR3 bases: TGCAGTGCTAGTTTGGAGACCCAGTACTTC.

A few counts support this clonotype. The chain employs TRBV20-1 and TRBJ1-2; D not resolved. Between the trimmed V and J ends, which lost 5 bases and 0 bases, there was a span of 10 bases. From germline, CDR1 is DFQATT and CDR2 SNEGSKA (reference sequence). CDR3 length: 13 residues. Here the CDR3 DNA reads TGCAGTGCTTTGGACCGTACTAACTATGGCTACACCTTC. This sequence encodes CSALDRTNYGYTF.

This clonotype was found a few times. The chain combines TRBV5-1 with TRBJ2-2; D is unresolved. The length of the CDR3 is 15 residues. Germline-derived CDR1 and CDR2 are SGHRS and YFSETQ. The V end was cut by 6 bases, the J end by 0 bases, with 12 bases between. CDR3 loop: CASTPEPANTGELFF. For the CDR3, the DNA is TGCGCCAGCACTCCCGAACCCGCGAACACCGGGGAGCTGTTTTTT.

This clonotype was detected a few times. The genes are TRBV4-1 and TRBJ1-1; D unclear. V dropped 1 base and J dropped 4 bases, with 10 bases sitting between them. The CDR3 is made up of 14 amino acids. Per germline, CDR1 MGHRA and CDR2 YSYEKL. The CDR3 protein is CASSQVSPGTEAFF. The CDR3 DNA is TGCGCCAGCAGCCAAGTAAGCCCTGGCACTGAAGCTTTCTTT.

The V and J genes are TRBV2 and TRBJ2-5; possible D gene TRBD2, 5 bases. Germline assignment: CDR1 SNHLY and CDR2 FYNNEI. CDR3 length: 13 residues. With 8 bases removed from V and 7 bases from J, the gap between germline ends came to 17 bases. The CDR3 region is CASREYFGGTQYF. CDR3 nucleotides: TGTGCCAGCCGCGAATACTTCGGAGGGACCCAGTACTTC.

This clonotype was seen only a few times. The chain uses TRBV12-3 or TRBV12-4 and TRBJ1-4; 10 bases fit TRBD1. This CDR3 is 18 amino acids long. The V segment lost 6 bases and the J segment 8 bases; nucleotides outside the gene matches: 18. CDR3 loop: CASSRSPGTGVRLEKLFF. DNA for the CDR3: TGTGCCAGCAGCCGTAGTCCCGGGACAGGGGTACGCCTAGAAAAACTGTTTTTT.

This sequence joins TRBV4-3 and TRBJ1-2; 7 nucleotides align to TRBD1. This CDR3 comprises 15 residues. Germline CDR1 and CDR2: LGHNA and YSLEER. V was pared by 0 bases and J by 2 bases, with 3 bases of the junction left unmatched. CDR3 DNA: TGCGCCAGCAGCCAAGAGGAGGGGGCGAACTATGGCTACACCTTC. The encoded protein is CASSQEEGANYGYTF.

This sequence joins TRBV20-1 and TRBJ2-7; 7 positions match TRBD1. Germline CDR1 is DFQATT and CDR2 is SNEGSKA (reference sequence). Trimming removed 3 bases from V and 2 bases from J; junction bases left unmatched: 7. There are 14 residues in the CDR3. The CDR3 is CSASAWDSTYEQYF. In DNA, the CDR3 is TGCAGTGCTAGTGCCTGGGACAGTACCTACGAGCAGTACTTC.

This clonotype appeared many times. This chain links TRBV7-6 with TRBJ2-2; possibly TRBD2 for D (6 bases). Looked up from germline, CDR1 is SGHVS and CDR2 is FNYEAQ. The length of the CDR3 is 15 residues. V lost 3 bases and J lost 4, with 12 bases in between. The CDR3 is CASSLGTRGTGELFF. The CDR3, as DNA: TGTGCCAGCAGCTTGGGGACTCGGGGCACCGGGGAGCTGTTTTTT. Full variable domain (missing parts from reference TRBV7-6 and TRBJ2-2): GAGVSQSPRYKVTKRGQDVALRCDPISGHVSLYWYRQALGQGPEFLTYFNYEAQQDKSGLPNDRFSAERPEGSISTLTIQRTEQRDSAMYRCASSLGTRGTGELFFGEGSRLTVL.

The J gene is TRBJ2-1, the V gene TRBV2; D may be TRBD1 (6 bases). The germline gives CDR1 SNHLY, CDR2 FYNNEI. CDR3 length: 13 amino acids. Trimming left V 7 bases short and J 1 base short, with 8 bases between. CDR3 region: CASKDSSYNEQFF. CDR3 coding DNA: TGTGCCAGCAAGGACAGTTCCTACAATGAGCAGTTCTTC.

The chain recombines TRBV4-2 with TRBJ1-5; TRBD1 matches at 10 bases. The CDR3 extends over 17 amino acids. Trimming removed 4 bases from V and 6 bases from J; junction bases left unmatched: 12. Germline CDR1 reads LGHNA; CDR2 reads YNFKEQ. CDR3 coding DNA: TGTGCCAGCAGCCGAAATACCCGGGACAGGGGTGGTCAGCCCCAGCATTTT. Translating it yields CASSRNTRDRGGQPQHF.

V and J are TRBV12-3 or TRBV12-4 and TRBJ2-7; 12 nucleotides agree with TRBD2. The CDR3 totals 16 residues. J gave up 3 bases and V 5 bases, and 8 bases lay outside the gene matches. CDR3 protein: CASSMGTSGPLYEQYF. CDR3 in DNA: TGTGCCAGCAGTATGGGGACTAGCGGGCCCCTCTACGAGCAGTACTTC.

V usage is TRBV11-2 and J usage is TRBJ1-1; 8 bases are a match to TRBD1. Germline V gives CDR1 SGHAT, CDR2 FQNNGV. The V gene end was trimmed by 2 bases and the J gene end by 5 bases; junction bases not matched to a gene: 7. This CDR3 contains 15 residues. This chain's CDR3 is CASSLLSGGGTEAFF. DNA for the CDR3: TGTGCCAGCAGCTTACTCTCAGGGGGCGGTACTGAAGCTTTCTTT.